This entry is about one T cell receptor (beta chain). Its antigen is not identified. This sample is part of a study of immune evolution from preneoplasia to lung adenocarcinoma. Study-wide points: Top clone frequencies peaked in normal lung, apparently declining through invasive adenocarcinoma. Later-stage lesions appeared to have more T cells, more diversity, less clonality.

Produced via immunoSEQ multiplex PCR; TCRdb's table is partial and in-frame only. Of 3,600 or so clones in the sample, 70% to 85% were seen once. Patient tissue came from resections in Japan or China, 2014–2017. This sequence was found in a person aged 70 to 85 with lung adenocarcinoma. Sample: FFPE adjacent normal lung tissue.

In DNA, the CDR3 is TGTGCCAGCAGTTTACGGGGAGCACGAGAGACCCAGTACTTC. Translation gives CASSLRGARETQYF. The chain employs TRBV27 and TRBJ2-5; the D gene is possibly TRBD2 (5 bases). The CDR3 consists of 14 residues. V lost 2 bases and J 4 bases, leaving 11 bases between the germline ends. Germline V CDR1 and CDR2: MNHEY, SMNVEV (reference sequence).